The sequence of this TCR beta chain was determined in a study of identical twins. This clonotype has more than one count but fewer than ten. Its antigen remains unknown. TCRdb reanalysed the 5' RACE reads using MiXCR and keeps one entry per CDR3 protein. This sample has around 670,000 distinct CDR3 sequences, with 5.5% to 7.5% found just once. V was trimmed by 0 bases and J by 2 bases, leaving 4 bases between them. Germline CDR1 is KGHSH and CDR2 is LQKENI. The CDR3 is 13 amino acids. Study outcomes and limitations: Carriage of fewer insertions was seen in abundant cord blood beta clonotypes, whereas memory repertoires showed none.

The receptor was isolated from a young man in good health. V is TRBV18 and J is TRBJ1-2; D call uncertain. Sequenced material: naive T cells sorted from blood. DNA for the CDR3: TGTGCCAGCTCACCACCCGGGAACTATGGCTACACCTTC. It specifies CASSPPGNYGYTF.